Shown below are 32 T cell receptor beta chains from a single sample sequenced in a study of blood T cell repertoires in COVID-19 (dated by TCRdb to about 2020). Library method: the immunoSEQ multiplex PCR assay. TCRdb's version of the immuneACCESS table is confined to in-frame rearrangements and falls short of the full clone set. An unresolved V gene accounts for under half of the shortfall where checked; the remainder is of unknown origin. The sample includes hundreds of thousands of clones, with roughly 90% observed a single time. Together, the top ten hold about 10% of the sample. Sample: peripheral blood. The origin of the receptors is a woman in her thirties with COVID-19, enrolled during active disease.

The gene calls are TRBV29-1 and TRBJ1-1, with unresolved D. V dropped 4 bases and J dropped 0 bases, with 6 bases sitting between them. This CDR3 is 12 amino acids long. The germline V gene encodes CDR1 SQVTM and CDR2 ANQGSEA. The CDR3 nucleotides read TGCAGCGTTGCCGACTTGAACACTGAAGCTTTCTTT. Protein product: CSVADLNTEAFF.

This clone was counted a single time. This sequence joins TRBV3-1 (or the pseudogene TRBV3-2) and TRBJ2-1; no clear D. CDR3 length equals 14 residues. From germline, CDR1 is LGHDT and CDR2 YNNKEL (reference sequence). V lost 3 bases, J lost 3 bases, and 9 bases lay in between. The CDR3 reads CASSQQSDYNEQFF. CDR3 in DNA: TGTGCCAGCAGCCAGCAGTCAGACTACAATGAGCAGTTCTTC.

V is TRBV5-5 and J is TRBJ1-1; D perhaps matches TRBD1 (5 bases). V lost 4 bases and J lost 5, with 18 bases in between. CDR3 size: 15 residues. The germline V gene has CDR1 SGHKS and CDR2 YYEKEE (reference sequence). Here the CDR3 reads CASSPLTRGGTEAFF. The CDR3 DNA reads TGTGCCAGCAGCCCCCTGACGCGGGGGGGAACTGAAGCTTTCTTT.

This chain connects TRBV28 to TRBJ2-1; 9 nucleotides match TRBD2. The V gene end was trimmed by 6 bases and the J gene end by 6 bases; junction bases not matched to a gene: 6. CDR1 MDHEN and CDR2 SYDVKM come from the germline V gene. CDR3 length equals 14 residues. CDR3: CASRLAGVVNEQFF. DNA for the CDR3: TGTGCCAGCAGATTAGCGGGAGTCGTCAATGAGCAGTTCTTC.

V is TRBV16 and J is TRBJ2-1; 7 nucleotides agree with TRBD1. CDR1 and CDR2 from the germline V gene are KGHSY and FQNENV. V trimming: 4 bases; J trimming: 7 bases; junction bases outside the gene matches: 7. This CDR3 contains 14 residues. The CDR3 reads CASSPRTGLNEQFF. The CDR3 bases are TGTGCCAGCAGCCCCCGGACAGGATTAAATGAGCAGTTCTTC.

This chain joins TRBV7-3 and TRBJ2-2; the match to TRBD2 covers 12 bases. Germline V CDR1 and CDR2: SGHTA, FQGTGA. The CDR3 is made up of 15 amino acids. With V trimmed by 6 bases and J by 2 bases, 1 base remained unmatched. The CDR3 region has the DNA TGTGCCAGCAGACTAGCGGGAGGAAACACCGGGGAGCTGTTTTTT. Amino acids: CASRLAGGNTGELFF.

The gene calls are TRBV2 and TRBJ2-4; possible D gene TRBD2, 6 bases. Germline CDR1 and CDR2: SNHLY and FYNNEI. The CDR3 has 16 residues. Trimming shortened V by 0 bases and J by 0 bases, and 9 bases separated the two germline ends. CDR3: CASSEAAGLAKNIQYF. CDR3 in DNA: TGTGCCAGCAGTGAAGCGGCGGGGCTAGCCAAAAACATTCAGTACTTC.

Concerning this clone itself: Other DNA sequences in the sample encode the same CDR3. The CDR3 spells CAWSVRTSGRREQFF. CDR3 bases: TGTGCCTGGAGTGTACGGACTAGCGGGAGGCGTGAGCAGTTCTTC. V is TRBV30 and J is TRBJ2-1; 14 bases are shared with TRBD2. This CDR3 is 15 amino acids long. Germline V lookup: CDR1 GTSNPN, CDR2 SVGIG (reference sequence). The junction had 4 bases not matched to a gene; V was cut back by 0 bases and J by 9 bases.

The chain carries TRBV5-1 and TRBJ2-3; TRBD1 agrees at 9 bases. Germline values: CDR1 SGHRS, CDR2 YFSETQ. The ends lost 3 bases at V and 3 bases at J; junction bases unmatched: 5. The CDR3 has 15 residues. The CDR3 loop is CASSSGTGITDTQYF. In DNA form, the CDR3 reads TGCGCCAGCAGCTCCGGGACAGGGATAACAGATACGCAGTATTTT. The whole variable domain, remainder taken from reference TRBV5-1 and TRBJ2-3, is KAGVTQTPRYLIKTRGQQVTLSCSPISGHRSVSWYQQTPGQGLQFLFEYFSETQRNKGNFPGRFSGRQFSNSRSEMNVSTLELGDSALYLCASSSGTGITDTQYFGPGTRLTVL.

This rearrangement joins TRBV2 to TRBJ2-1; 9 bases are shared with TRBD2. This CDR3 region has 13 residues. V lost 9 bases, J lost 7 bases, and 7 bases stayed unmatched. Germline V gene data show CDR1 as SNHLY and CDR2 as FYNNEI. The CDR3 DNA reads TGTGCCAGTATGTCTAGCGGGAAAAATGAGCAGTTCTTC. Translating it yields CASMSSGKNEQFF.

This chain connects TRBV6-5 to TRBJ1-2, with D hard to call. The CDR3 runs to 12 residues. Germline V CDR1 and CDR2: MNHEY, SVGAGI. CDR3 bases: TGTGATCAGGTCAGGTCGTACTATGGCTACACCTTC. Translating it yields CDQVRSYYGYTF.

The rearrangement uses TRBV28 and TRBJ1-6, with 7 nucleotides matching TRBD1. The CDR3 consists of 13 residues. CDR1 and CDR2 (germline): MDHEN, SYDVKM. V shed 3 bases and J 7 bases; nucleotides not matched to a gene: 0. The CDR3 sequence: CASSLDRNSPLHF. The CDR3, as DNA: TGTGCCAGCAGTTTGGACAGGAATTCACCCCTCCACTTT. Supplemented by reference TRBV28 and TRBJ1-6, the full variable domain reads DVKVTQSSRYLVKRTGEKVFLECVQDMDHENMFWYRQDPGLGLRLIYFSYDVKMKEKGDIPEGYSVSREKKERFSLILESASTNQTSMYLCASSLDRNSPLHFGNGTRLTVT.

This clone was detected a few times. The chain recombines TRBV5-5 with TRBJ2-1; possible D gene TRBD2, 6 bases. There are 13 residues in the CDR3. Germline-derived CDR1 and CDR2 are SGHKS and YYEKEE (reference sequence). V was shortened by 4 bases and J by 6 bases, with 11 bases between the two germline ends. The chain's CDR3 is CASSGHGSNEQFF. The CDR3 DNA sequence: TGTGCCAGCAGCGGACACGGGAGCAATGAGCAGTTCTTC.

This clone was recorded once. The CDR3 region is CASSERWVGQGTNQPQHF. The CDR3 DNA sequence: TGTGCCAGCAGTGAGAGGTGGGTTGGACAGGGTACCAATCAGCCCCAGCATTTT. The chain uses TRBV6-1 and TRBJ1-5; 8 bases are a match to TRBD1. The CDR3 is 18 amino acids. CDR1 MNHNS and CDR2 SASEGT come from the germline V gene. After removal of 3 bases from V and 3 bases from J, the junction contained 13 bases not matched to a gene.

The chain has TRBV4-1 and TRBJ1-5; possible D gene TRBD1, 6 bases. The germline V gene encodes CDR1 MGHRA and CDR2 YSYEKL. The V and J ends lost 2 bases and 5 bases respectively, with 16 bases between them. The CDR3 covers 16 residues. This chain's CDR3 is CASSQLAGAIDQPQHF. CDR3 DNA sequence: TGCGCCAGCAGCCAATTGGCAGGGGCGATCGATCAGCCCCAGCATTTT.

The V call is TRBV10-1, the J call TRBJ1-1; 9 nucleotides match TRBD1. CDR1 and CDR2 from the germline V gene are WNHNN and SYGVQD (reference sequence). V trimming: 7 bases; J trimming: 3 bases; junction bases outside the gene matches: 3. This CDR3 is 13 amino acids long. In nucleotides, the CDR3 is TGCGCCAGCAATCGGGACAGGGACACTGAAGCTTTCTTT. Translation gives CASNRDRDTEAFF.

The V and J genes are TRBV9 and TRBJ2-1, with 12 bases fitting TRBD2. J was trimmed by 7 bases and V by 1 base; bases with no gene match: 6. CDR3 length: 16 residues. Germline CDR1 SGDLS, CDR2 YYNGEE. This chain's CDR3 is CASSVRLAGEGNEQFF. The CDR3 DNA is TGTGCCAGCAGCGTACGACTAGCGGGAGAAGGGAATGAGCAGTTCTTC.

In regard to this clone: One end of the junction does not line up with germline, which may come from a read error. The chain carries TRBV7-7 and TRBJ2-7; 10 bases match TRBD1. The CDR3 is 16 residues long. Germline V gene sequence: CDR1 SSHAT, CDR2 FNYEAQ (reference sequence). CDR3 protein: CASSEGDPGTGAEQYF. CDR3 bases: TGTGCTAGCAGCGAAGGGGACCCGGGGACAGGGGCGGAGCAGTACTTC.

CDR3 sequence reads: CASSPGKTQYF. CDR3 nucleotides: TGTGCCAGCAGTCCGGGGAAGACCCAGTACTTC. The genes are TRBV12-3 or TRBV12-4 and TRBJ2-5; D is possibly TRBD2 (5 bases). The CDR3 extends over 11 amino acids. V was cut by 5 bases and J by 6 bases, with 7 bases left in between.

This CDR3 reads CASSLEGGGLAGVTDTQYF. DNA for the CDR3: TGTGCCAGCAGCTTAGAAGGGGGAGGTCTAGCGGGAGTCACAGATACGCAGTATTTT. The V gene is TRBV11-2, the J gene TRBJ2-3; 10 bases line up with TRBD2. This CDR3 comprises 19 residues. Germline V CDR1 and CDR2: SGHAT, FQNNGV. V gave up 0 bases and J gave up 2 bases; unmatched junction bases: 11. The entire variable domain, with the rest obtained from reference TRBV11-2 and TRBJ2-3, is as follows: EAGVAQSPRYKIIEKRQSVAFWCNPISGHATLYWYQQILGQGPKLLIQFQNNGVVDDSQLPKDRFSAERLKGVDSTLKIQPAKLEDSAVYLCASSLEGGGLAGVTDTQYFGPGTRLTVL.

The rearrangement uses TRBV25-1 and TRBJ1-3; the D is unclear. CDR1 is MGHDK and CDR2 is SYGVNS in the germline V gene. CDR3 length: 16 residues. V dropped 2 bases and J dropped 0 bases, with 11 bases sitting between them. CDR3 DNA: TGTGCCAGCAGTGAAGGGCCTGAGGGCTCTGGAAACACCATATATTTT. Its translation is CASSEGPEGSGNTIYF.

The chain couples TRBV5-6 to TRBJ2-4, with D unclear. CDR3 length: 14 residues. V was cut by 0 bases and J by 2 bases, with 6 bases left in between. The germline gives CDR1 SGHDT, CDR2 YYEEEE. The CDR3 DNA follows: TGTGCCAGCAGCTTGGGTGTATCCAAAAACATTCAGTACTTC. Encoded protein: CASSLGVSKNIQYF.

The chain employs TRBV9 and TRBJ2-1, with D possibly matching TRBD2 (5 bases). V lost 0 bases and J lost 6, with 10 bases in between. The germline V gene has CDR1 SGDLS and CDR2 YYNGEE. The length of the CDR3 is 14 residues. CDR3 sequence (DNA): TGTGCCAGCAGCGTAGTGGTGACTACCAATGAGCAGTTCTTC. This codes for CASSVVVTTNEQFF.

This sequence joins TRBV29-1 and TRBJ1-2; D is unclear. Deletions cut 6 bases from V and 7 bases from J, with 15 bases between. The CDR3 runs to 12 residues. Germline values: CDR1 SQVTM, CDR2 ANQGSEA. Here the CDR3 reads CSVGERSGGYTF. Written as DNA, the CDR3 is TGCAGCGTCGGTGAGAGGAGCGGTGGCTACACCTTC.

The chain carries TRBV27 and TRBJ2-1, with 14 bases lining up with TRBD2. Per the germline V gene, CDR1 is MNHEY and CDR2 is SMNVEV (reference sequence). The CDR3 totals 18 residues. V lost 5 bases to trimming and J lost 2 bases; unmatched junction nucleotides: 8. The CDR3 DNA follows: TGTGCCAGCAGTCGTAGACTAGCGGGAGGGCCTACCTACAATGAGCAGTTCTTC. Its protein product is CASSRRLAGGPTYNEQFF.

This chain joins TRBV19 and TRBJ1-5; D perhaps matches TRBD1 (6 bases). Germline values: CDR1 LNHDA, CDR2 SQIVND (reference sequence). V was cut by 5 bases and J by 1 base, with 12 bases left in between. The CDR3 totals 15 residues. In DNA, the CDR3 is TGTGCCAGTAGTCTGGGGGCGAGGAGCAATCAGCCCCAGCATTTT. Encoded protein: CASSLGARSNQPQHF.

The J gene is TRBJ1-2, the V gene TRBV29-1, with 9 bases that match TRBD1. CDR3 length: 15 amino acids. CDR1 is SQVTM and CDR2 is ANQGSEA in the germline V gene. The junction had 14 bases not matched to a gene; V was cut back by 4 bases and J by 8 bases. In nucleotides, the CDR3 is TGCAGCGTTGCTGACAGGGGGTTAAGTGTGGAGGGCTACACCTTC. Translated: CSVADRGLSVEGYTF.

The rearrangement joins TRBV4-1 to TRBJ2-7; weak D call: TRBD2 (6 bases). This CDR3 has 17 residues. Germline loops: CDR1 MGHRA, CDR2 YSYEKL. Trimming took 0 bases from V and 2 from J, leaving 17 bases between them. The CDR3: CASSQDRGLARTYEQYF. CDR3 bases: TGCGCCAGCAGCCAAGATAGGGGCCTAGCGAGAACCTACGAGCAGTACTTC.

The rearrangement links TRBV29-1 to TRBJ1-1, with no clear D. CDR1 SQVTM and CDR2 ANQGSEA come from the germline V gene. This CDR3 is built from 15 residues. V lost 6 bases and J 2 bases, leaving 19 bases between the germline ends. CDR3 in DNA: TGCAGCGTCCCACCATTCCAAAACTCTAACACTGAAGCTTTCTTT. It encodes CSVPPFQNSNTEAFF.

The chain employs TRBV6-5 and TRBJ1-2; D remains ambiguous. Germline assignment: CDR1 MNHEY and CDR2 SVGAGI. There are 15 residues in the CDR3. Trimming pared 2 bases from V and 0 bases from J, leaving 10 bases between. CDR3 DNA sequence: TGTGCCAGCAGTTACGGCACAGCCACTAACTATGGCTACACCTTC. Protein: CASSYGTATNYGYTF.

The chain has TRBV6-5 and TRBJ2-1; 10 nucleotides line up with TRBD2. V lost 10 bases, J lost 9 bases, and 9 bases stayed unmatched. This CDR3 contains 13 residues. Germline CDR1 is MNHEY and CDR2 is SVGAGI. The DNA for the CDR3 is TGTGCCACCTCGGGGAGCGGGAGGGTTGAGCAGTTCTTC. Translated: CATSGSGRVEQFF.

A single count supports this clone. This chain links TRBV3-1 (or the pseudogene TRBV3-2) with TRBJ2-1; 13 bases align to TRBD2. The germline V gene has CDR1 LGHDT and CDR2 YNNKEL (reference sequence). The length of the CDR3 is 14 residues. Trimming took 10 bases from V and 5 from J; bases not matched to a gene: 5. CDR3 sequence: CATRTSGSHNEQFF. CDR3 DNA: TGTGCCACCCGGACTAGCGGGAGTCACAATGAGCAGTTCTTC.